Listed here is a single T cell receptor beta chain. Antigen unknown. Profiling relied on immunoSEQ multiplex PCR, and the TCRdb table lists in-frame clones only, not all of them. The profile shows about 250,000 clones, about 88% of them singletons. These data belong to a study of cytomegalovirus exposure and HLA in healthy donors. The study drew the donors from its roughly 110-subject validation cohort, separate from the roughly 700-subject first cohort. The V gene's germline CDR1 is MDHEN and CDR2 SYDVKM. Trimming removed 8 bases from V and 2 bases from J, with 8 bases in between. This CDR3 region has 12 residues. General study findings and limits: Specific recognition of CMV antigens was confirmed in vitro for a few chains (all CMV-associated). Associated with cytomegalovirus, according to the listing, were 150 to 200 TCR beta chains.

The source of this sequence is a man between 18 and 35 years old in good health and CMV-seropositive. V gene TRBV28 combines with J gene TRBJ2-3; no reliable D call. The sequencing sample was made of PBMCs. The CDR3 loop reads CASGANTDTQYF. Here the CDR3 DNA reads TGTGCCAGCGGCGCGAACACAGATACGCAGTATTTT.